The 32 T cell receptor beta chains listed next were all sequenced from one sample in a study of technical replicates of blood from a handful of donors. TCRdb's copy holds only in-frame clones and misses some; the assay was immunoSEQ multiplex PCR. This sample carries over 85,000 clones, about 95% of them seen once, and the ten largest clones take about 0.39%. The sequenced sample was T cells isolated from PBMCs. Source of these receptors: a human donor in good health.

V and J are TRBV29-1 and TRBJ2-1, with TRBD2 as a possible D gene (5 bases). Trimming pared 5 bases from V and 6 bases from J, leaving 14 bases between. Looked up from germline, CDR1 is SQVTM and CDR2 is ANQGSEA. CDR3 length: 13 residues. CDR3 DNA sequence: TGCAGCGTTAACCCGGGGAACAGCAATGAGCAGTTCTTC. This sequence encodes CSVNPGNSNEQFF.

This chain uses TRBV6-5 with TRBJ2-7; 8 bases fit TRBD1. Germline values: CDR1 MNHEY, CDR2 SVGAGI. Trimming cost V 0 bases and J 5 bases; bases outside gene matches: 9. The CDR3 covers 16 residues. CDR3 sequence reads: CASSYSRTGSIHEQYF. The CDR3 nucleotides read TGTGCCAGCAGTTACTCCAGGACAGGGAGTATCCACGAGCAGTACTTC.

This chain uses TRBV9 with TRBJ2-5; 12 bases line up with TRBD1. Unmatched junction bases numbered 11, after V lost 0 bases and J lost 5 bases. CDR3 length: 18 residues. Per the germline V gene, CDR1 is SGDLS and CDR2 is YYNGEE. Written as DNA, the CDR3 is TGTGCCAGCAGCGTAGCTAACCGGGACAGGGGGCCGGGGGAGACCCAGTACTTC. Translation: CASSVANRDRGPGETQYF. The variable domain in full, completed from reference TRBV9 and TRBJ2-5, reads DSGVTQTPKHLITATGQRVTLRCSPRSGDLSVYWYQQSLDQGLQFLIQYYNGEERAKGNILERFSAQQFPDLHSELNLSSLELGDSALYFCASSVANRDRGPGETQYFGPGTRLLVL.

This chain connects TRBV7-8 to TRBJ2-2; D remains ambiguous. V was clipped by 4 bases and J by 8 bases, with 11 bases between them. Germline V gene lookup returns CDR1 SGHVS and CDR2 FQNEAQ. This CDR3 contains 13 residues. The CDR3 DNA follows: TGTGCCAGCAGCTCTCAGGTTTCTGGGGAGCTGTTTTTT. Its protein product is CASSSQVSGELFF.

In the case of this clone: In the same sample, other DNA sequences code for this CDR3. The chain recombines TRBV11-3 with TRBJ2-7, with 7 bases that match TRBD2. This CDR3 spans 14 amino acids. Germline V gene sequence: CDR1 SGHNT, CDR2 YENEEA. Trimming removed 1 base from V and 0 bases from J; junction bases left unmatched: 0. The CDR3 reads CASSLGGSSYEQYF. The CDR3 region has the DNA TGTGCCAGCAGCTTAGGCGGGAGCTCCTACGAGCAGTACTTC.

The chain links TRBV7-9 to TRBJ2-7; 12 nucleotides align to TRBD2. CDR3 length: 15 amino acids. The V gene's germline CDR1 is SEHNR and CDR2 FQNEAQ (reference sequence). V shed 5 bases, J shed 4 bases, and the junction held 6 bases outside the gene matches. CDR3 sequence reads: CASSQTSGRRYEQYF. The CDR3 nucleotides read TGTGCCAGCAGCCAAACTAGCGGGAGGAGGTACGAGCAGTACTTC.

V and J are TRBV15 and TRBJ2-7; TRBD2 aligns across 8 bases. The germline V gene has CDR1 LNHNV and CDR2 YYDKDF (reference sequence). There are 16 residues in the CDR3. The J segment lost 3 bases and the V segment lost 4 bases, leaving 11 bases of the junction unmatched. CDR3 nucleotides: TGTGCCACCAGCACCGTATTTTTAGCGGGATGCTACGAGCAGTACTTC. This gives the protein CATSTVFLAGCYEQYF.

The DNA of the CDR3 is TGCGCCAGCAGCCAGGGACAGGGGAACTACGAGCAGTACTTC. It translates to CASSQGQGNYEQYF. The chain couples TRBV4-1 to TRBJ2-7; 10 positions match TRBD1. Trimming at V came to 3 bases and at J to 3 bases, leaving 2 bases not matched to a gene. The CDR3 loop spans 14 amino acids. From germline, CDR1 is MGHRA and CDR2 YSYEKL.

This clone was picked up one time. V and J are TRBV27 and TRBJ2-7, with 7 bases aligning to TRBD1. Unmatched junction bases numbered 6, after V lost 6 bases and J lost 4 bases. CDR3 length: 13 residues. The V gene's germline CDR1 is MNHEY and CDR2 SMNVEV (reference sequence). CDR3 protein: CASSKTGIYEQYF. The DNA of the CDR3 is TGTGCCAGCAGCAAGACAGGGATATACGAGCAGTACTTC.

V is TRBV9 and J is TRBJ1-4; 8 nucleotides agree with TRBD1. This CDR3 spans 15 amino acids. Germline CDR1 SGDLS, CDR2 YYNGEE. The V gene end was trimmed by 0 bases and the J gene end by 7 bases; junction bases not matched to a gene: 5. CDR3 coding DNA: TGTGCCAGCAGCGTAGACCCAGGGGGCCCTGAAAAACTGTTTTTT. Its protein is CASSVDPGGPEKLFF.

The chain combines TRBV7-2 with TRBJ2-1; maybe TRBD1 (5 bases). Trimming removed 1 base at V and 4 bases at J, with 11 bases between. Germline-derived CDR1 and CDR2 are SGHTA and FQGNSA. CDR3 length: 15 amino acids. The CDR3, as DNA: TGTGCCAGCAGCTTAGATGGGGCTGGTTACAATGAGCAGTTCTTC. The encoded protein is CASSLDGAGYNEQFF.

The chain links TRBV25-1 to TRBJ1-5; a possible D gene is TRBD1 (5 bases). CDR1 is MGHDK, CDR2 SYGVNS, per germline. The CDR3 totals 13 residues. Trimming pared 4 bases from V and 6 bases from J, leaving 10 bases between. The CDR3 DNA reads as TGTGCCAGCAGTGGTTGGGGGGTTCAGCCCCAGCATTTT. Translation gives CASSGWGVQPQHF.

The chain has TRBV14 and TRBJ2-4, with D possibly matching TRBD2 (5 bases). V was trimmed by 0 bases and J by 8 bases, leaving 14 bases between them. Germline V lookup: CDR1 SGHDN, CDR2 FVKESK. The CDR3 is made up of 15 amino acids. The CDR3, as DNA: TGTGCCAGCAGCCAAGAATATTCCGGGATAGACATTCAGTACTTC. It specifies CASSQEYSGIDIQYF.

The rearrangement links TRBV27 to TRBJ1-2, with TRBD1 as a possible D gene (5 bases). Germline V gene sequence: CDR1 MNHEY, CDR2 SMNVEV (reference sequence). This CDR3 has 13 residues. Between the trimmed V and J ends, which lost 0 bases and 6 bases, there was a span of 8 bases. CDR3 protein: CASSLSRGNGYTF. CDR3 DNA sequence: TGTGCCAGCAGTTTATCTAGGGGAAATGGCTACACCTTC.

V gene TRBV30 combines with J gene TRBJ2-5; TRBD2 is a possible D gene (6 bases). This CDR3 is 15 amino acids long. Germline V CDR1 and CDR2: GTSNPN, SVGIG (reference sequence). Trimming pared 0 bases from V and 3 bases from J, leaving 14 bases between. CDR3 coding DNA: TGTGCCTGGAGTGTGGGGGTTAGCGGAAAAGAGACCCAGTACTTC. The encoded protein is CAWSVGVSGKETQYF.

This chain uses TRBV5-1 with TRBJ2-1, with TRBD1 matching over 10 bases. The CDR3 spans 18 residues. The germline CDR1 and CDR2 sequences are SGHRS and YFSETQ. V lost 6 bases to trimming and J lost 4 bases; unmatched junction nucleotides: 16. The DNA of the CDR3 is TGCGCCAGCAAGAATCGACAGGGGGCTATTCCCGATTACAATGAGCAGTTCTTC. Residues: CASKNRQGAIPDYNEQFF.

The rearrangement uses TRBV11-2 and TRBJ2-7; 9 bases align to TRBD2. The CDR3 has 14 amino acids. The germline gives CDR1 SGHAT, CDR2 FQNNGV. After removal of 2 bases from V and 1 base from J, the junction contained 0 bases not matched to a gene. CDR3 protein: CASSLTSGSYEQYF. The CDR3 DNA is TGTGCCAGCAGCTTAACTAGCGGGTCCTACGAGCAGTACTTC. Using reference TRBV11-2 and TRBJ2-7 for the parts outside the CDR3, the full variable domain is EAGVAQSPRYKIIEKRQSVAFWCNPISGHATLYWYQQILGQGPKLLIQFQNNGVVDDSQLPKDRFSAERLKGVDSTLKIQPAKLEDSAVYLCASSLTSGSYEQYFGPGTRLTVT.

This clone was observed once. V is TRBV6-6 and J is TRBJ2-2; D remains ambiguous. From germline, CDR1 is MNHNY and CDR2 SVGAGI (reference sequence). Trimming stripped 10 bases from V and 6 bases from J, with 12 bases between. The CDR3 totals 12 residues. The CDR3 spells CATYETAGELFF. The DNA of the CDR3 is TGTGCCACTTACGAAACGGCCGGGGAGCTGTTTTTT.

The chain couples TRBV19 to TRBJ2-7; 8 positions match TRBD2. Per the germline V gene, CDR1 is LNHDA and CDR2 is SQIVND (reference sequence). This CDR3 region has 15 residues. V dropped 6 bases and J dropped 5; count of bases not matched to a gene: 12. In nucleotides, the CDR3 is TGTGCCAGTAGGGCGGGAGGACATGTAGGGAACGAGCAGTACTTC. Residues: CASRAGGHVGNEQYF.

This sequence joins TRBV30 and TRBJ1-3; D gene uncertain. Germline CDR1 reads GTSNPN; CDR2 reads SVGIG (reference sequence). This CDR3 is 13 amino acids long. V lost 2 bases and J lost 0, with 5 bases in between. In DNA, the CDR3 is TGTGCCTGGAGTCTAGGCTCTGGAAACACCATATATTTT. Translating gives CAWSLGSGNTIYF.

This chain joins TRBV6-5 and TRBJ1-2; D is uncertain. The CDR3 extends over 16 amino acids. CDR1 is MNHEY, CDR2 SVGAGI, per germline. Trimming shortened V by 4 bases and J by 1 base, and 16 bases separated the two germline ends. The DNA for the CDR3 is TGTGCCAGCAGTTCCCCGGGAATTGTGGGTAACTATGGCTACACCTTC. Amino acid sequence: CASSSPGIVGNYGYTF.

The chain has TRBV28 and TRBJ1-1; 9 bases fit TRBD1. The germline CDR1 and CDR2 sequences are MDHEN and SYDVKM. V trimming: 5 bases; J trimming: 1 base; junction bases outside the gene matches: 11. The CDR3 covers 17 residues. CDR3 amino acids: CASSGTGWRKANTEAFF. CDR3 DNA: TGTGCCAGCAGTGGGACAGGGTGGCGTAAAGCGAACACTGAAGCTTTCTTT. The whole variable domain, filled in from reference TRBV28 and TRBJ1-1, reads DVKVTQSSRYLVKRTGEKVFLECVQDMDHENMFWYRQDPGLGLRLIYFSYDVKMKEKGDIPEGYSVSREKKERFSLILESASTNQTSMYLCASSGTGWRKANTEAFFGQGTRLTVV.

The chain couples TRBV4-3 to TRBJ1-1; D ambiguous. Trimming took off 4 bases at V and 4 bases at J, with 13 bases between the two ends. The CDR3 spans 14 residues. Germline CDR1 and CDR2: LGHNA and YSLEER. The CDR3 DNA reads TGCGCCAGCAGCCCCCTAGAGGGCGGCACTGAAGCTTTCTTT. This sequence encodes CASSPLEGGTEAFF.

This chain joins TRBV6-5 and TRBJ1-1, with TRBD1 as a possible D gene (6 bases). Germline V CDR1 and CDR2: MNHEY, SVGAGI. Trimming shortened V by 2 bases and J by 4 bases, and 11 bases separated the two germline ends. This CDR3 comprises 14 residues. CDR3 nucleotide sequence: TGTGCCAGCAGTTACATAGGGGGTTCCACTGAAGCTTTCTTT. This sequence encodes CASSYIGGSTEAFF.

CDR3 amino acids: CASSRDRGNLGNQPQHF. The CDR3 bases are TGTGCCAGCAGCCGGGACAGGGGAAATTTGGGCAATCAGCCCCAGCATTTT. The rearrangement uses TRBV5-8 and TRBJ1-5, with 10 bases that match TRBD1. This CDR3 has 17 amino acids. The ends lost 4 bases at V and 2 bases at J; junction bases unmatched: 9. From germline, CDR1 is SGHTS and CDR2 YDEGEE.

The chain is built from TRBV11-3 and TRBJ2-1; maybe TRBD2 (6 bases). This CDR3 comprises 14 residues. CDR1 and CDR2 (germline): SGHNT, YENEEA. The germline V and J ends were trimmed by 3 bases and 3 bases, with 9 bases remaining between them. The CDR3 DNA sequence: TGTGCCAGCAGCTTTAGCGGCTACTACAATGAGCAGTTCTTC. Amino acid sequence: CASSFSGYYNEQFF.

This clone was observed a few times. This chain uses TRBV19 with TRBJ1-5; TRBD1 is a possible D gene (5 bases). Germline-derived CDR1 and CDR2 are LNHDA and SQIVND (reference sequence). The CDR3 is 17 residues long. V was trimmed by 5 bases and J by 2 bases, leaving 19 bases between them. Here the CDR3 DNA reads TGTGCCAGTAGTCCCTGGCCCGGGGGAGGGGGCAATCAGCCCCAGCATTTT. Its translation is CASSPWPGGGGNQPQHF.

The genes are TRBV10-3 and TRBJ1-2; D perhaps matches TRBD1 (5 bases). V was clipped by 7 bases and J by 8 bases, with 17 bases between them. CDR3 length equals 13 residues. Germline loops: CDR1 ENHRY, CDR2 SYGVKD. Here the CDR3 reads CAIMQGPAEGYTF. The CDR3 DNA is TGTGCCATCATGCAGGGTCCCGCGGAGGGCTACACCTTC.

The genes are TRBV6-6 and TRBJ2-7; the match to TRBD2 covers 8 bases. Trimming cost V 6 bases and J 1 base; bases outside gene matches: 8. The germline CDR1 and CDR2 sequences are MNHNY and SVGAGI (reference sequence). The CDR3 spans 15 residues. The CDR3 bases are TGTGCCAGCAGCCGTTTCGCGGGAGGTTCCTACGAGCAGTACTTC. Translation: CASSRFAGGSYEQYF.

The chain has TRBV29-1 and TRBJ2-7; 10 positions match TRBD1. There are 11 residues in the CDR3. Germline V CDR1 and CDR2: SQVTM, ANQGSEA. With 8 bases clipped from V and 7 bases from J, the junction kept 5 bases outside the gene matches. CDR3 in amino acids: CSFGQGVEQYF. The DNA for the CDR3 is TGCAGCTTTGGACAGGGGGTTGAGCAGTACTTC.

The gene calls are TRBV5-4 and TRBJ1-2; D is ambiguous. The CDR3 runs 13 residues. V was cut by 2 bases and J by 7 bases, with 12 bases left in between. CDR1 and CDR2 (germline): SGHNT, YYREEE (reference sequence). The CDR3 is CASSLMILLGYTF. The DNA for the CDR3 is TGTGCCAGCAGCTTAATGATCCTACTTGGCTACACCTTC.

This clone was seen a handful of times. This chain connects TRBV30 to TRBJ1-1; D might be TRBD1 (6 bases). The V end lost 6 bases, the J end lost 1 base, and 12 bases lay between the germline ends. The germline V gene encodes CDR1 GTSNPN and CDR2 SVGIG (reference sequence). The CDR3 extends over 13 amino acids. The CDR3 nucleotides read TGTGCCTGCGAGTTGGACAGGAACACTGAAGCTTTCTTT. This translates into CACELDRNTEAFF.